These T cell receptor beta chains were read from a single sample in a study of T cells in lung cancer brain metastases. The repertoire was sequenced with immunoSEQ multiplex PCR; TCRdb's copy has only in-frame clones and lacks some. This sample has thousands of clones, with 84% found just once. Material for sequencing was tumor tissue from a brain metastasis. These receptors were obtained from a man aged 50 to 60 with non-small cell lung cancer that had spread to the brain. CDR3s include the opening cysteine and the closing phenylalanine or tryptophan. A D gene is named only where the DNA matches it firmly. Size tells how often a clone was seen (once, few, many) or the class of an expanded clone, and some rows leave it out.

D	J	size	length	V	CDR3	DNA
.	TRBJ2-3	.	15	TRBV9	CASSTGTQGKDTQYF	TGTGCCAGCAGCACCGGGACTCAGGGGAAAGATACGCAGTATTTT
TRBD2	TRBJ2-3	few	15	TRBV9	CASSVAGTRADTQYF	TGTGCCAGCAGCGTAGCGGGGACTAGGGCAGATACGCAGTATTTT
TRBD2	TRBJ2-6	.	15	TRBV5-6	CASSLAGGGANVLTF	TGTGCCAGCAGCTTGGCGGGGGGTGGGGCCAACGTCCTGACTTTC
TRBD1	TRBJ2-1	.	17	TRBV7-9	CASSSRTGDPSYNEQFF	TGTGCCAGCAGCTCCCGGACAGGGGATCCCTCCTACAATGAGCAGTTCTTC
.	TRBJ1-2	.	12	TRBV7-2	CASSPGGYDYTF	TGTGCCAGCAGCCCTGGGGGCTATGACTACACCTTC
.	TRBJ1-1	once	17	TRBV5-1	CASTTSGVGSSNTEAFF	TGCGCCAGCACAACGTCTGGGGTCGGATCTTCGAACACTGAAGCTTTCTTT
TRBD1	TRBJ1-1	.	16	TRBV5-1	CASSLAGTGGNTEAFF	TGCGCCAGCAGCTTGGCCGGGACAGGGGGGAACACTGAAGCTTTCTTT
.	TRBJ1-4	.	14	TRBV5-1	CASSSGRQNEKLFF	TGCGCCAGCAGCTCAGGGCGTCAAAATGAAAAACTGTTTTTT
.	TRBJ1-6	.	16	TRBV2	CASSEREGSYNSPLHF	TGTGCCAGCAGTGAGAGGGAAGGCTCCTATAATTCACCCCTCCACTTT
TRBD1	TRBJ2-1	.	17	TRBV9	CASSARDRAAAYNEQFF	TGTGCCAGCAGCGCAAGGGACAGAGCGGCGGCCTACAATGAGCAGTTCTTC
.	TRBJ1-1	.	15	TRBV7-9	CASSLNPFGDTEAFF	TGTGCCAGCAGCTTAAATCCCTTTGGGGACACTGAAGCTTTCTTT
.	TRBJ2-7	.	12	TRBV7-9	CASSLLTYEQYF	TGTGCCAGCAGCTTACTTACCTACGAGCAGTACTTC
.	TRBJ1-2	.	13	TRBV30	CAWSVQSWGGYTF	TGTGCCTGGAGTGTACAATCCTGGGGGGGCTACACCTTC
TRBD1	TRBJ1-2	.	17	TRBV7-9	CASSLGLGTGEHYGYTF	TGTGCCAGTAGCTTAGGCCTCGGGACAGGGGAACACTATGGCTACACCTTC
TRBD1	TRBJ1-1	.	15	TRBV30	CAWSALDRTGKAAFF	TGTGCCTGGAGTGCCCTGGACCGGACAGGGAAAGCAGCTTTCTTT